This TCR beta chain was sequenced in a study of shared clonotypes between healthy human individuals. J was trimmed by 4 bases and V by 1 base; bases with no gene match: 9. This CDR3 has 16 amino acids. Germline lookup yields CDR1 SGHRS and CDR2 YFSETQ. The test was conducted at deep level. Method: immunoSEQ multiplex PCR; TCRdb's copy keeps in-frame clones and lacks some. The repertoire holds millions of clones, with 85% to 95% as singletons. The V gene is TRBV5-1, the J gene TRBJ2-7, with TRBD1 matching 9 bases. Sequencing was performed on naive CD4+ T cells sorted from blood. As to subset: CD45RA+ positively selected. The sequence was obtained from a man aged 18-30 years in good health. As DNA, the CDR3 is TGCGCCAGCAGCTTGCAACCGGGACAGGGATCTTACGAGCAGTACTTC. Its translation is CASSLQPGQGSYEQYF. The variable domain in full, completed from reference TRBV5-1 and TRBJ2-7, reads KAGVTQTPRYLIKTRGQQVTLSCSPISGHRSVSWYQQTPGQGLQFLFEYFSETQRNKGNFPGRFSGRQFSNSRSEMNVSTLELGDSALYLCASSLQPGQGSYEQYFGPGTRLTVT.